A single TCR beta chain is shown here with its context. The germline V and J ends were trimmed by 0 bases and 6 bases, with 14 bases remaining between them. Germline V lookup: CDR1 ENHRY, CDR2 SYGVKD. The CDR3 loop spans 15 amino acids. This record comes from a study of blood T cell repertoires in COVID-19. Turning to the study itself: T cells, B-cell-depleted T cells, or PBMCs supplied cDNA or gDNA.

TCRdb's copy holds only in-frame clones and misses some; the assay was immunoSEQ multiplex PCR. Of roughly 78,000 clones in the sample, approximately 88% were seen once. This chain connects TRBV10-3 to TRBJ1-1; no reliable D call. This TCR was sampled from a man aged 45-65 years with acute or convalescent COVID-19. Material: peripheral blood. The CDR3 is CAISESRPGTAEAFF. The CDR3 DNA is TGTGCCATCAGTGAGTCGCGGCCGGGTACTGCTGAAGCTTTCTTT.